Shown below are 17 T cell receptor beta chains from a single sample sequenced in a study of cytomegalovirus exposure and HLA in healthy donors. Vbeta (60) and Jbeta (13) primers were used in the PCR. Clones were sequenced by immunoSEQ multiplex PCR, and TCRdb holds only the in-frame ones, with some missing. The table records more than 150,000 clones, approximately 88% of them present only once. Sequenced sample: PBMCs. These receptors were collected from a boy younger than 18 in good health and CMV-seronegative.

CDR3 nucleotides: TGTGCCAGCAGCCCCCCAGGGGGCGGCTACACCTTC. Residues: CASSPPGGGYTF. The chain recombines TRBV7-9 with TRBJ1-2, with 8 bases matching TRBD1. The trim removed 5 bases at V and 8 bases at J, leaving 4 bases unmatched. The CDR3 is made up of 12 amino acids. Germline CDR1 SEHNR, CDR2 FQNEAQ (reference sequence). The full variable domain, rest sourced from reference TRBV7-9 and TRBJ1-2, is DTGVSQNPRHKITKRGQNVTFRCDPISEHNRLYWYRQTLGQGPEFLTYFQNEAQLEKSRLLSDRFSAERPKGSFSTLEIQRTEQGDSAMYLCASSPPGGGYTFGSGTRLTVV.

The genes are TRBV2 and TRBJ2-7, with D possibly TRBD1 on 6 matching bases. Germline CDR1 is SNHLY and CDR2 is FYNNEI. Trimming took off 7 bases at V and 4 bases at J, with 20 bases between the two ends. CDR3 length equals 15 residues. The CDR3 here is CASKVRGQGTYEQYF. The CDR3, as DNA: TGTGCCAGCAAGGTTCGGGGACAAGGCACATACGAGCAGTACTTC. Full variable domain (outside the CDR3, taken from reference TRBV2 and TRBJ2-7): EPEVTQTPSHQVTQMGQEVILRCVPISNHLYFYWYRQILGQKVEFLVSFYNNEISEKSEIFDDQFSVERPDGSNFTLKIRSTKLEDSAMYFCASKVRGQGTYEQYFGPGTRLTVT.

On this clone: A read error may account for a junction end that differs from germline. The chain recombines TRBV30 with TRBJ1-2, with D unresolved. This CDR3 is built from 12 residues. CDR1 and CDR2 from the germline V gene are GTSNPN and SVGIG (reference sequence). The CDR3 nucleotides are TGTGCCTGGAGTAAACGGGAGGTACGGCTCGCCTTC. Amino acid sequence: CAWSKREVRLAF.

This clone was observed a handful of times. As DNA, the CDR3 is TGTGCCAGCAGTTCCGCGGGACCTCACACTGAAGCTTTCTTT. The encoded protein is CASSSAGPHTEAFF. The J gene is TRBJ1-1, the V gene TRBV6-5, with D maybe TRBD1 (5 bases). Germline loops: CDR1 MNHEY, CDR2 SVGAGI. This CDR3 region has 14 residues. V dropped 4 bases and J dropped 3 bases, with 12 bases sitting between them.

This clone was seen a few times. V gene TRBV2 combines with J gene TRBJ1-4, with 9 bases fitting TRBD1. The CDR3 runs to 13 residues. In germline, CDR1 is SNHLY, CDR2 FYNNEI. V was clipped by 6 bases and J by 6 bases; unmatched bases: 2. The CDR3 DNA reads as TGTGCCAGCAGCGGGGACAGGGATGAAAAACTGTTTTTT. Encoded protein: CASSGDRDEKLFF.

This clone was found a few times. The chain recombines TRBV5-1 with TRBJ1-2; TRBD1 might be the D (6 bases). CDR1 and CDR2 from the germline V gene are SGHRS and YFSETQ. Trimming stripped 1 base from V and 8 bases from J, with 12 bases between. This CDR3 spans 13 amino acids. As DNA, the CDR3 is TGCGCCAGCAGCTTGACAGGGTTTGACGGCTACACCTTC. Encoded protein: CASSLTGFDGYTF.

This chain links TRBV10-1 with TRBJ2-3; perhaps TRBD2 as D (5 bases). This CDR3 spans 12 amino acids. CDR1 WNHNN and CDR2 SYGVQD come from the germline V gene (reference sequence). V gave up 4 bases and J gave up 11 bases, with 13 bases separating them. CDR3 DNA: TGCGCCAGCAGTGTCGCCGGGGTAGGGCAGTATTTT. Its protein product is CASSVAGVGQYF.

The chain couples TRBV2 to TRBJ2-7; 13 nucleotides line up with TRBD2. Germline CDR1 is SNHLY and CDR2 is FYNNEI. The V and J ends lost 4 bases and 4 bases, in that order; junction bases with no gene match: 4. The CDR3 runs 15 residues. The CDR3 DNA is TGTGCCAGCAGTGTGACGGGACTAGCGGGATACGAGCAGTACTTC. This codes for CASSVTGLAGYEQYF.

This chain joins TRBV11-2 and TRBJ1-1; 7 nucleotides align to TRBD1. Trimming removed 5 bases from V and 9 bases from J; junction bases left unmatched: 6. Germline CDR1 reads SGHAT; CDR2 reads FQNNGV. CDR3 length: 12 amino acids. The CDR3 DNA reads as TGTGCCAGCAGCACCAGGACAGGTCAAGCTTTCTTT. It encodes CASSTRTGQAFF.

The chain is built from TRBV6-5 and TRBJ2-2; possibly TRBD2 for D (5 bases). Trimming pared 2 bases from V and 5 bases from J, leaving 6 bases between. CDR1 is MNHEY and CDR2 is SVGAGI in the germline V gene. The CDR3 is 13 residues long. CDR3 residues: CASSYPGTGELFF. The CDR3 nucleotides are TGTGCCAGCAGTTACCCGGGGACCGGGGAGCTGTTTTTT.

In this sample, this clone turned up a few times. Other DNA sequences of this sample code for an identical CDR3. The chain employs TRBV9 and TRBJ1-1; tentatively, D is TRBD1 (5 bases). Germline lookup yields CDR1 SGDLS and CDR2 YYNGEE. The CDR3 contains 13 residues. V lost 0 bases and J 5 bases, leaving 8 bases between the germline ends. The CDR3 sequence is CASSVDGGTEAFF. The CDR3 nucleotides are TGTGCCAGCAGCGTAGACGGGGGTACTGAAGCTTTCTTT.

This rearrangement joins TRBV7-9 to TRBJ2-3; D not resolved. Between the trimmed V and J ends, which lost 5 bases and 2 bases, there was a span of 8 bases. Germline values: CDR1 SEHNR, CDR2 FQNEAQ (reference sequence). This CDR3 contains 13 residues. The CDR3 bases are TGTGCCAGCAGCCCCCACTTCACAGATACGCAGTATTTT. As protein: CASSPHFTDTQYF.

This clone was recorded a few times. The chain couples TRBV5-1 to TRBJ2-7, with D perhaps matching TRBD2 (6 bases). Trimming pared 2 bases from V and 3 bases from J, leaving 12 bases between. CDR1 is SGHRS and CDR2 is YFSETQ in the germline V gene. This CDR3 contains 14 residues. The CDR3 bases are TGCGCCAGCAGCTTTTTAGCGGAGGACTACGAGCAGTACTTC. Translated, it gives CASSFLAEDYEQYF. Full variable domain (remainder filled in from reference TRBV5-1 and TRBJ2-7): KAGVTQTPRYLIKTRGQQVTLSCSPISGHRSVSWYQQTPGQGLQFLFEYFSETQRNKGNFPGRFSGRQFSNSRSEMNVSTLELGDSALYLCASSFLAEDYEQYFGPGTRLTVT.

The rearrangement joins TRBV14 to TRBJ1-1, with D perhaps matching TRBD1 (6 bases). V gave up 6 bases and J gave up 3 bases, with 14 bases separating them. The germline CDR1 and CDR2 sequences are SGHDN and FVKESK. This CDR3 is 14 amino acids long. CDR3 in amino acids: CASSTGRRDTEAFF. CDR3 in DNA: TGTGCCAGCAGTACAGGGCGAAGGGACACTGAAGCTTTCTTT.

The V call is TRBV7-8, the J call TRBJ1-6, with 9 bases matching TRBD1. The CDR3 contains 14 residues. Germline loops: CDR1 SGHVS, CDR2 FQNEAQ. V gave up 6 bases and J gave up 10 bases; unmatched junction bases: 7. DNA of the CDR3: TGTGCCAGCAGTCTGGGACAGGGAAGATCACCCCTCCACTTT. This codes for CASSLGQGRSPLHF.

The chain is built from TRBV7-9 and TRBJ1-5, with 7 bases lining up with TRBD1. Per germline, CDR1 SEHNR and CDR2 FQNEAQ (reference sequence). The CDR3 runs to 13 residues. Losses at the gene ends were 2 bases for V and 11 bases for J; bases not matched to a gene: 6. The CDR3 region is CASSLLGGQTQHF. The DNA of the CDR3 is TGTGCCAGCAGCTTACTAGGGGGCCAGACCCAGCATTTT. Full variable domain (outside the CDR3, taken from reference TRBV7-9 and TRBJ1-5): DTGVSQNPRHKITKRGQNVTFRCDPISEHNRLYWYRQTLGQGPEFLTYFQNEAQLEKSRLLSDRFSAERPKGSFSTLEIQRTEQGDSAMYLCASSLLGGQTQHFGDGTRLSIL.

This sequence joins TRBV5-1 and TRBJ2-5; D is undetermined. Matching the DNA end better, TRBJ2-7 makes the J call doubtful. Germline V gene lookup returns CDR1 SGHRS and CDR2 YFSETQ. The CDR3 is 14 amino acids. CDR3 loop: CASSLAGFNYEQYF. CDR3 bases: TGCGCCAGCAGCTTGGCAGGATTTAATTACGAGCAGTACTTC.